The T cell receptor beta chain under discussion was sequenced for a study of T cell responses to AZD1222 COVID-19 vaccine. Looking at the study overall: Analyses pooled second doses at about 4 or about 12 weeks.

Repertoires were generated with immunoSEQ multiplex PCR, while TCRdb's copy carries only in-frame clones and drops some. The sample yields almost 55,000 clones, 84% seen once. Germline V gene data show CDR1 as SEHNR and CDR2 as FQNEAQ (reference sequence). This CDR3 contains 14 residues. The germline V and J ends were trimmed by 7 bases and 6 bases, with 19 bases remaining between them. This clonotype was obtained from an adult in good health. This chain joins TRBV7-9 and TRBJ2-7; D may match TRBD1 or TRBD2 (5 bases each). The sample consisted of peripheral blood, taken on day 0 of AZD1222 vaccination. In nucleotides, the CDR3 is TGTGCCAGCAAGCTTTCGATCGGGGCTGGCGAGCAGTACTTC. This sequence encodes CASKLSIGAGEQYF. The full variable domain, rest sourced from reference TRBV7-9 and TRBJ2-7, is DTGVSQNPRHKITKRGQNVTFRCDPISEHNRLYWYRQTLGQGPEFLTYFQNEAQLEKSRLLSDRFSAERPKGSFSTLEIQRTEQGDSAMYLCASKLSIGAGEQYFGPGTRLTVT.